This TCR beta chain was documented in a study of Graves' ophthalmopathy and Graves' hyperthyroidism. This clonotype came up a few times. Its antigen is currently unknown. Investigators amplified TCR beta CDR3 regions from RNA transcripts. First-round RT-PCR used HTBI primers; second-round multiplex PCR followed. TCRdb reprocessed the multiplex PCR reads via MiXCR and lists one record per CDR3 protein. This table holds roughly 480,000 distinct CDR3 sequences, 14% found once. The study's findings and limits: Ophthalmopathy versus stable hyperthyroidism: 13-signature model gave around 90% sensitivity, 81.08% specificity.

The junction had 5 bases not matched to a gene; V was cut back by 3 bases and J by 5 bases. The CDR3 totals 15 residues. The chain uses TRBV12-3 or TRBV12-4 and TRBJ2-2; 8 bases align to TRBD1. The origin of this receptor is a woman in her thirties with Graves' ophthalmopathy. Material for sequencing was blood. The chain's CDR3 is CASSFFGQGTGELFF. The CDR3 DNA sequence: TGTGCCAGCAGTTTTTTCGGACAGGGTACCGGGGAGCTGTTTTTT.